These 15 T cell receptor beta chains came from one sample sequenced in a study of blood T cell repertoires in COVID-19. Clones were read by immunoSEQ multiplex PCR, and TCRdb kept only the in-frame ones, dropping some. This sample carries about 160,000 clones, roughly 84% of them seen once, and the ten largest clones take about 5.8%. The sequencing input was peripheral blood. Receptors originate from a woman in her fifties or sixties with COVID-19, enrolled during active disease.

The chain uses TRBV6-6 and TRBJ2-1, with a weak D call TRBD1 (6 bases). CDR1 is MNHNY and CDR2 is SVGAGI in the germline V gene (reference sequence). The V end was cut by 5 bases, the J end by 4 bases, with 15 bases between. CDR3 size: 15 residues. The CDR3 protein is CASSITGILYNEQFF. The CDR3 region has the DNA TGTGCCAGCAGTATAACAGGGATTCTTTACAATGAGCAGTTCTTC.

The chain is built from TRBV5-4 and TRBJ2-3; D may be TRBD1 (6 bases). CDR1 SGHNT and CDR2 YYREEE come from the germline V gene (reference sequence). The CDR3 is 12 residues long. Trimming left V 9 bases short and J 1 base short, with 9 bases between. CDR3 DNA: TGTGCCAAGGGGGACGGCACAGATACGCAGTATTTT. Amino acids: CAKGDGTDTQYF.

V is TRBV5-6 and J is TRBJ2-7; D call uncertain. The V gene's germline CDR1 is SGHDT and CDR2 YYEEEE. There are 12 residues in the CDR3. V was trimmed by 4 bases and J by 7 bases, leaving 12 bases between them. CDR3: CASSGLFGEQYF. As DNA, the CDR3 is TGTGCCAGCAGCGGCCTGTTTGGTGAGCAGTACTTC.

The V and J genes are TRBV7-3 and TRBJ2-3, with D possibly matching TRBD2 (5 bases). With 4 bases removed from V and 6 bases from J, the gap between germline ends came to 11 bases. CDR3 length equals 13 residues. The germline CDR1 and CDR2 sequences are SGHTA and FQGTGA. The CDR3 DNA reads as TGTGCCAGCAGCTCGGGGAGTGCGGATACGCAGTATTTT. Encoded protein: CASSSGSADTQYF.

The table lists this clone with a few counts. The chain's CDR3 is CASSLEMNRDQPQHF. CDR3 nucleotide sequence: TGTGCCAGCAGCTTGGAGATGAACAGAGATCAGCCCCAGCATTTT. This chain links TRBV5-8 with TRBJ1-5, with D uncertain. Per germline, CDR1 SGHTS and CDR2 YDEGEE. The CDR3 extends over 15 amino acids. Trimming left V 0 bases short and J 5 bases short, with 12 bases between.

The chain couples TRBV19 to TRBJ1-1; D ambiguous. With 9 bases removed from V and 4 bases from J, the gap between germline ends came to 12 bases. This CDR3 is built from 12 residues. The V gene's germline CDR1 is LNHDA and CDR2 SQIVND (reference sequence). CDR3 protein: CASGVSPTEAFF. The CDR3 DNA follows: TGTGCCAGCGGGGTTTCTCCCACTGAAGCTTTCTTT.

This clone was seen just once. The chain recombines TRBV4-1 with TRBJ1-1; maybe TRBD1 (6 bases). The CDR3 has 14 residues. V was trimmed by 1 base and J by 4 bases, leaving 10 bases between them. Germline V CDR1 and CDR2: MGHRA, YSYEKL. This CDR3 reads CASSQADSLTEAFF. CDR3 coding DNA: TGCGCCAGCAGCCAAGCGGACAGCCTCACTGAAGCTTTCTTT.

This rearrangement joins TRBV6-6 to TRBJ2-7, with D unclear. Trimming shortened V by 2 bases and J by 3 bases, and 8 bases separated the two germline ends. The CDR3 sequence is 13 residues long. Germline lookup yields CDR1 MNHNY and CDR2 SVGAGI (reference sequence). DNA of the CDR3: TGTGCCAGCAGTTACGCAGATTTCTACGAGCAGTACTTC. Translation gives CASSYADFYEQYF.

This chain links TRBV19 with TRBJ2-7; possibly TRBD1 for D (5 bases). Trimming cost V 8 bases and J 2 bases, with 13 bases left between them. The germline V gene has CDR1 LNHDA and CDR2 SQIVND (reference sequence). CDR3 length equals 13 residues. The CDR3 loop reads CASGAGAAYEQYF. CDR3 sequence (DNA): TGTGCCAGTGGGGCCGGCGCTGCCTACGAGCAGTACTTC.

The chain is built from TRBV7-2 and TRBJ2-5, with 8 positions matching TRBD2. Germline CDR1 reads SGHTA; CDR2 reads FQGNSA. This CDR3 spans 15 amino acids. J was trimmed by 9 bases and V by 0 bases; bases with no gene match: 9. The CDR3 sequence is CASSLAPGLGGAQYF. CDR3 nucleotides: TGTGCCAGCAGCTTAGCTCCTGGACTCGGGGGGGCCCAGTACTTC.

The chain links TRBV6-1 to TRBJ2-3, with D possibly being TRBD1 (7 bases). Trimming left V 0 bases short and J 2 bases short, with 12 bases between. The length of the CDR3 is 16 residues. Germline V gene data show CDR1 as MNHNS and CDR2 as SASEGT. CDR3 in DNA: TGTGCCAGCAGTGAAGCGGCAGGGGGGAACACAGATACGCAGTATTTT. This gives the protein CASSEAAGGNTDTQYF.

This clone was detected only once. The chain recombines TRBV28 with TRBJ1-2, with D possibly matching TRBD1 (6 bases). With 6 bases removed from V and 3 bases from J, the gap between germline ends came to 14 bases. The CDR3 contains 14 residues. Germline lookup yields CDR1 MDHEN and CDR2 SYDVKM. CDR3 nucleotides: TGTGCCAGCAGGCTACAGGGTGCTGACTATGGCTACACCTTC. This translates into CASRLQGADYGYTF.

The V gene is TRBV7-9, the J gene TRBJ2-3, with a tentative D call TRBD2 (5 bases). The CDR3 has 14 residues. V dropped 5 bases and J dropped 2 bases, with 11 bases sitting between them. Germline CDR1 SEHNR, CDR2 FQNEAQ (reference sequence). CDR3 sequence (DNA): TGTGCCAGCAGCCCTAGGGAGTTCACAGATACGCAGTATTTT. As protein: CASSPREFTDTQYF.

V gene TRBV4-1 combines with J gene TRBJ1-2; a possible D gene is TRBD1 (5 bases). V lost 4 bases and J 0 bases, leaving 15 bases between the germline ends. This CDR3 is built from 16 residues. Germline lookup yields CDR1 MGHRA and CDR2 YSYEKL. CDR3 protein: CASSPHAGPTNYGYTF. For the CDR3, the DNA is TGCGCCAGCAGCCCCCACGCAGGGCCGACTAACTATGGCTACACCTTC.

This chain joins TRBV7-2 and TRBJ2-7, with 7 bases aligning to TRBD1. J gave up 6 bases and V 1 base, and 6 bases lay outside the gene matches. This CDR3 is 14 amino acids long. Germline lookup yields CDR1 SGHTA and CDR2 FQGNSA. As DNA, the CDR3 is TGTGCCAGCAGCTTAGATCGACAGGGATCCGAGCAGTACTTC. It codes for CASSLDRQGSEQYF.